This record concerns one TCR beta chain sequence. The data were obtained in a study of somatic mutations in cytotoxic T cells in rheumatoid arthritis. After removal of 0 bases from V and 7 bases from J, the junction contained 3 bases not matched to a gene. There are 13 residues in the CDR3. The germline CDR1 and CDR2 sequences are SEHNR and FQNEAQ (reference sequence). Here immunoSEQ multiplex PCR was the method, and the copy in TCRdb shows in-frame clones only, minus some. The sample lists roughly 25,000 clones, around 74% occurring once. CD4+ cells and CD8+ cells were each obtained through positive magnetic bead selection, and their purity was assessed by flow cytometry.

The rearrangement joins TRBV7-9 to TRBJ2-7; 7 bases agree with TRBD1. The specimen was CD8+ T cells sorted from blood. The sequence derives from a woman aged 18-29 years in good health. The CDR3 here is CASSLATGWEQYF. CDR3 sequence (DNA): TGTGCCAGCAGCTTAGCGACAGGGTGGGAGCAGTACTTC.